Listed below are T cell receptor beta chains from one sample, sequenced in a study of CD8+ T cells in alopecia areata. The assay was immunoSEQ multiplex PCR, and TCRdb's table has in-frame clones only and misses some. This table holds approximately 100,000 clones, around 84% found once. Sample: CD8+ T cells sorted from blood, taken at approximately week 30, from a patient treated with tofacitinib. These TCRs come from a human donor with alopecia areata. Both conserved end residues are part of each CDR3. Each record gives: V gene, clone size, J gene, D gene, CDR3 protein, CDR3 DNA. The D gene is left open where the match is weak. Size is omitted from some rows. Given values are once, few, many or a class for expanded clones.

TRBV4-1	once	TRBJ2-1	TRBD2	CASSQAWTSGYNEQFF	TGCGCCAGCAGCCAAGCCTGGACTAGCGGTTACAATGAGCAGTTCTTC
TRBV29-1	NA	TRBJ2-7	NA	CSAQAGRYEQYF	TGCAGCGCCCAGGCGGGTCGGTACGAGCAGTACTTC
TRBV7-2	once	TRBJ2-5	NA	CASSWGASQYF	TGTGCCAGCAGCTGGGGGGCCTCCCAGTACTTC
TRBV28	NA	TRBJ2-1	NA	CASSLPGSSYNEQFF	TGTGCCAGCAGCCTCCCCGGGTCCTCCTACAATGAGCAGTTCTTC
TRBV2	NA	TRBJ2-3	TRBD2	CASSDLTSGGLDTQYF	TGTGCCAGCAGTGACCTGACTAGCGGGGGGTTGGATACGCAGTATTTT
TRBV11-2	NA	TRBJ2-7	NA	CASSLSLIYEQYF	TGTGCCAGCAGCTTATCTCTGATATACGAGCAGTACTTC
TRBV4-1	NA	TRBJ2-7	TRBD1	CASSQQGTGEDEQYF	TGCGCCAGCAGCCAACAAGGGACAGGGGAGGACGAGCAGTACTTC
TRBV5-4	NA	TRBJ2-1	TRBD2	CAMGLGINEQFF	TGTGCCATGGGACTAGGCATAAATGAGCAGTTCTTC
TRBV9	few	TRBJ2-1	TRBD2	CASSAPSSGGYNEQFF	TGTGCCAGCAGCGCCCCATCTAGCGGGGGATACAATGAGCAGTTCTTC
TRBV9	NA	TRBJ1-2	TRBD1	CASRDRVDGYTF	TGTGCCAGCCGGGACAGGGTTGATGGCTACACCTTC
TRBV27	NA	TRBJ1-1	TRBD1	CASRPRDSTEAFF	TGTGCCAGCCGCCCCAGGGACAGCACTGAAGCTTTCTTT
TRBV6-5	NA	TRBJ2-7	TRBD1	CAGSYGDSYEQYF	TGTGCCGGCAGTTACGGGGACAGCTACGAGCAGTACTTC
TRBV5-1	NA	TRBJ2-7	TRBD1	CASRTGGSYEQYF	TGCGCCAGCAGGACAGGGGGCTCCTACGAGCAGTACTTC
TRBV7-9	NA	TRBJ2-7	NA	CASSLPDRSSDEQYF	TGTGCCAGCAGCTTACCGGACAGAAGTTCCGACGAGCAGTACTTC
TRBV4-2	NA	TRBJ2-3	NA	CASSQSFTRDLTDTQYF	TGTGCCAGCAGCCAATCGTTCACTAGGGATCTCACAGATACGCAGTATTTT
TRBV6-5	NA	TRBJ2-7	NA	CASSYSLTGDNHF	TGTGCCAGCAGTTACTCGTTAACGGGAGACAACCACTTC
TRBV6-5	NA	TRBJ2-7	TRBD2	CASSYVRESTQYF	TGTGCCAGCAGTTACGTGCGGGAGTCGACGCAGTACTTC
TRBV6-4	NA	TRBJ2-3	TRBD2	CASSDSMVGLGLASDTQYF	TGTGCCAGCAGTGACTCGATGGTGGGCTTGGGACTAGCATCAGATACGCAGTATTTT
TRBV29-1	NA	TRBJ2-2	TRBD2	CSVDPRREGELFF	TGCAGCGTTGATCCAAGGCGGGAGGGGGAGCTGTTTTTT
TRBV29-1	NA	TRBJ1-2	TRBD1	CSVGTGGYTF	TGCAGCGTGGGGACAGGAGGCTACACCTTC
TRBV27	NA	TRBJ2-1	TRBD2	CASRGSSGGYNEQFF	TGTGCCAGCCGAGGGTCCAGCGGGGGTTACAATGAGCAATTCTTC
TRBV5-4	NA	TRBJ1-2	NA	CASSPMKDGPYGYTF	TGTGCCAGCAGCCCAATGAAGGACGGCCCCTATGGCTACACCTTC
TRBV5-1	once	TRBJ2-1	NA	CASSDPGTKGEVQFF	TGCGCCAGCAGCGACCCGGGAACAAAGGGGGAAGTGCAGTTCTTC
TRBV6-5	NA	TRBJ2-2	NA	CASSGELNTGELFF	TGTGCCAGCAGTGGAGAGTTGAACACCGGGGAGCTGTTTTTT
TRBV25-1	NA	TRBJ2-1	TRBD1	CASSEYSDRGYYNEQFF	TGTGCCAGCAGTGAATACTCGGACAGGGGCTACTACAATGAGCAGTTCTTC
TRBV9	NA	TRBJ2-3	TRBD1	CASSTGQASTDTQYF	TGTGCCAGCAGCACCGGACAGGCCAGCACAGATACGCAGTATTTT
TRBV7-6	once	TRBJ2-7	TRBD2	CASSLAQDLADPYEQYF	TGTGCCAGCAGCTTAGCGCAGGATCTAGCGGACCCCTACGAGCAGTACTTC
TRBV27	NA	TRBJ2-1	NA	CASSLSSGFGYNEQFF	TGTGCCAGCAGTTTAAGTTCAGGGTTCGGGTACAATGAGCAGTTCTTC
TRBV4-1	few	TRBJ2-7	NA	CASSQEVAGGSYEQYF	TGCGCCAGCAGCCAAGAGGTCGCAGGGGGGTCCTACGAGCAGTACTTC
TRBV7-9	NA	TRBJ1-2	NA	CASSPSNYGYTF	TGTGCCAGCAGCCCCTCTAACTATGGCTACACCTTC
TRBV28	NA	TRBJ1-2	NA	CASSFDGSSGKNYGYTF	TGTGCCAGCAGTTTTGATGGCAGCTCGGGGAAGAACTATGGCTACACCTTC
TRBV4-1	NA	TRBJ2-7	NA	CASSQVASSSEQYF	TGCGCCAGCAGCCAAGTGGCCAGCTCGAGCGAGCAGTACTTC
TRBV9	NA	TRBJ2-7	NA	CASSGGGGYEQYF	TGTGCCAGCAGCGGGGGAGGCGGTTACGAGCAGTACTTC
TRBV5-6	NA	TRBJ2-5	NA	CASSADLAEETQYF	TGTGCCAGCAGCGCCGATCTAGCAGAAGAGACCCAGTACTTC
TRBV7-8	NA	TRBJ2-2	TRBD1	CASSSRGQGPGGELFF	TGTGCCAGCAGCTCAAGAGGACAGGGGCCGGGCGGGGAGCTGTTTTTT
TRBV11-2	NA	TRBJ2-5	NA	CASSLELAAQETQYF	TGTGCCAGCAGCTTAGAACTAGCAGCCCAAGAGACCCAGTACTTC
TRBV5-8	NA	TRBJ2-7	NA	CASSYGLREQYF	TGTGCCAGCAGCTACGGACTGCGGGAGCAGTACTTC
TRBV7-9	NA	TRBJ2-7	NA	CASSLGEEQYF	TGTGCCAGCAGCTTGGGGGAAGAGCAGTACTTC
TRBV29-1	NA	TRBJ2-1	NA	CSVEGSADSSYNEQFF	TGCAGCGTTGAGGGTTCCGCAGACAGCTCCTACAATGAGCAGTTCTTC
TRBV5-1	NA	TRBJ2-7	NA	CASSYGGSYEQYF	TGCGCCAGCAGCTACGGGGGCTCCTACGAGCAGTACTTC
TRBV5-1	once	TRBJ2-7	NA	CASSLEREYEQYF	TGCGCCAGCAGCTTGGAAAGGGAATACGAGCAGTACTTC
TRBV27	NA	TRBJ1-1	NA	CASSLKQGGGPEAFF	TGTGCCAGCAGTTTGAAACAGGGAGGAGGGCCTGAAGCTTTCTTT
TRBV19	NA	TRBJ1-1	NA	CASIQGGTEAFF	TGTGCCAGTATACAGGGCGGCACTGAAGCTTTCTTT
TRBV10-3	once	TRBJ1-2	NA	CAISDVTGDLYGYTF	TGTGCCATCAGCGACGTAACGGGGGACCTCTATGGCTACACCTTC
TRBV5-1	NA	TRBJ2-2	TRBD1	CASSPGTGNTGELFF	TGCGCCAGCAGCCCCGGGACAGGGAACACCGGGGAGCTGTTTTTT
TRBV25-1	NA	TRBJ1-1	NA	CASTGEWGGTEAFF	TGTGCCAGCACCGGTGAATGGGGCGGAACTGAAGCTTTCTTT
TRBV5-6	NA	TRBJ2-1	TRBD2	CASSLISSGAYNEQFF	TGTGCCAGCAGCTTGATTTCTAGCGGGGCTTACAATGAGCAGTTCTTC
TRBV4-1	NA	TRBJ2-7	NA	CASSQSGPVGTYEQYF	TGCGCCAGCAGCCAATCCGGGCCGGTGGGAACCTACGAGCAGTACTTC
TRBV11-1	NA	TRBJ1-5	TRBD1	CASSDRGSNQPQHF	TGTGCCAGCAGCGACAGGGGGAGCAATCAGCCCCAGCATTTT
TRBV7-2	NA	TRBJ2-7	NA	CASSLGGVEQYF	TGTGCCAGCAGCTTAGGGGGGGTCGAGCAGTACTTC
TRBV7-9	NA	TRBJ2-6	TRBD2	CASTLGASGVLGANVLTF	TGTGCCAGCACCTTAGGGGCTAGCGGGGTCCTAGGGGCCAACGTCCTGACTTTC